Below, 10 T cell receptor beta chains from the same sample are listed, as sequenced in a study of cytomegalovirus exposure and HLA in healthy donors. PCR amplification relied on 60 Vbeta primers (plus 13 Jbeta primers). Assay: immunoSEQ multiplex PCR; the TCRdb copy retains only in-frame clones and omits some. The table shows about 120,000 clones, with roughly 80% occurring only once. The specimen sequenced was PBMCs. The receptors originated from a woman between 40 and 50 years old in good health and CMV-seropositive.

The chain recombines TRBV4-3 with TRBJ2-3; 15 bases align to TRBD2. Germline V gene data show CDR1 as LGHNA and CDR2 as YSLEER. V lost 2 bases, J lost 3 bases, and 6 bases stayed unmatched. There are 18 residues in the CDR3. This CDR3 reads CASSQTGLAGGGTDTQYF. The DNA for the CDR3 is TGCGCCAGCAGCCAAACGGGACTAGCGGGGGGAGGGACAGATACGCAGTATTTT.

The CDR3 DNA reads as TGTGCCAGCAGCGTAGCGGGACAGAGCAATCAGCCCCAGCATTTT. Its protein product is CASSVAGQSNQPQHF. The chain links TRBV9 to TRBJ1-5, with 7 bases aligning to TRBD1. Germline CDR1 reads SGDLS; CDR2 reads YYNGEE. V shed 0 bases and J 1 base; nucleotides not matched to a gene: 1. There are 15 residues in the CDR3.

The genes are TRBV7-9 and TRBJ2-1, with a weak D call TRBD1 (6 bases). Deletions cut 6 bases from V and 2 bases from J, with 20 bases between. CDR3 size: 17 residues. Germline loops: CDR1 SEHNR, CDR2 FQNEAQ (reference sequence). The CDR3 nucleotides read TGTGCCAGCAGTGCGAAGAAACGACAGGCCCCCTACAATGAGCAGTTCTTC. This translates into CASSAKKRQAPYNEQFF.

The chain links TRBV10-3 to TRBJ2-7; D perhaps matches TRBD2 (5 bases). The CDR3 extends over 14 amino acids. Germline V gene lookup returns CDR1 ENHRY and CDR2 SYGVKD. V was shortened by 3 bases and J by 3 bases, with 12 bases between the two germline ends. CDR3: CAISEGGLSYEQYF. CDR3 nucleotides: TGTGCCATCAGTGAAGGAGGACTCAGCTACGAGCAGTACTTC.

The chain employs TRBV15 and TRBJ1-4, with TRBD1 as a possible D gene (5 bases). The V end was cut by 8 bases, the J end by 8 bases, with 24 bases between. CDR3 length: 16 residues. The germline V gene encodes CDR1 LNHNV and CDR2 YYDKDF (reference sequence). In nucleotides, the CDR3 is TGTGCCACCGCTTCGGGGTGGGGGACTCAGGGAGAAAAACTGTTTTTT. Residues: CATASGWGTQGEKLFF.

The CDR3 DNA follows: TGTGCCAGCAGCCCGGGACTAGCGGGGGGATACGAGCAGTACTTC. Translation: CASSPGLAGGYEQYF. The J gene is TRBJ2-7, the V gene TRBV7-6; 15 bases agree with TRBD2. V shed 5 bases, J shed 4 bases, and the junction held 3 bases outside the gene matches. Germline CDR1 reads SGHVS; CDR2 reads FNYEAQ. The CDR3 extends over 15 amino acids. The full variable domain, completed using reference TRBV7-6 and TRBJ2-7, is GAGVSQSPRYKVTKRGQDVALRCDPISGHVSLYWYRQALGQGPEFLTYFNYEAQQDKSGLPNDRFSAERPEGSISTLTIQRTEQRDSAMYRCASSPGLAGGYEQYFGPGTRLTVT.

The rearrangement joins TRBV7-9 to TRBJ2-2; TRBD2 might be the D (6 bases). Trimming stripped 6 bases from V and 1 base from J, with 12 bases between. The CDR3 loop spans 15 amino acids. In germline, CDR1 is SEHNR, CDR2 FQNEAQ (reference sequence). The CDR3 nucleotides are TGTGCCAGCAGGCGCGGGGAGAAGAACACCGGGGAGCTGTTTTTT. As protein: CASRRGEKNTGELFF.

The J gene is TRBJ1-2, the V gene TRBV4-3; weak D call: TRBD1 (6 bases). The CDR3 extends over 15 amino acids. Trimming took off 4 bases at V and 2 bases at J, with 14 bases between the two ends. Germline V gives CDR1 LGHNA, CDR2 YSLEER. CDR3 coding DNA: TGCGCCAGCAGCCGGGGAAGGGGGGGGAACTATGGCTACACCTTC. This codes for CASSRGRGGNYGYTF.

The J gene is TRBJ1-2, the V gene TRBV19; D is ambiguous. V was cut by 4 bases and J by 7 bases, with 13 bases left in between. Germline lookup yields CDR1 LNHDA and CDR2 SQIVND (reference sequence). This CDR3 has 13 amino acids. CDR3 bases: TGTGCCAGTAGTAGTCGGCAGGCCCGTGGCTACACCTTC. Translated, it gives CASSSRQARGYTF.

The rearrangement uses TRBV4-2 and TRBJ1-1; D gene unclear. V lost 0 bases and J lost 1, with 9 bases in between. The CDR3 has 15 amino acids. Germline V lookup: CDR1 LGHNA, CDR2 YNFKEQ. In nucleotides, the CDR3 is TGTGCCAGCAGCCAAGAGCGAGTTCCGAACACTGAAGCTTTCTTT. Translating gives CASSQERVPNTEAFF.